This TCR beta chain is from a study of cytomegalovirus exposure and HLA in healthy donors. The study, taken as a whole, reports: Reportedly, HLA-A and HLA-B alleles of most subjects were accurately predicted from TCR beta. A later analysis linked a missense variant in DCLRE1C to the trimming of TCR beta V and J genes.

Each of the donors was a healthy bone marrow donor. This clone was seen only a few times. Its antigen is not identified. At one end, the junction sequence differs from germline, possibly due to a read error. Germline lookup yields CDR1 PRHDT and CDR2 FYEKMQ (reference sequence). CDR3 length: 16 residues. 13 Jbeta primers and 60 Vbeta primers were used for the PCR. The method was immunoSEQ multiplex PCR; TCRdb's version includes in-frame clones alone and lacks a portion of them. The sample has about 160,000 clones, 82% seen once. The chain links TRBV13 to TRBJ2-1; 7 nucleotides align to TRBD1. Sequenced: PBMCs. This clonotype originated in a man aged 45-60 years in good health and CMV-seropositive. The CDR3 sequence: CASSLSTGQYNNEQFF. CDR3 sequence (DNA): TGCGCCAGCAGCCTCTCGACGGGACAGTACAACAATGAGCAGTTCTTC. Together with reference TRBV13 and TRBJ2-1, the CDR3 gives the full variable domain: AAGVIQSPRHLIKEKRETATLKCYPIPRHDTVYWYQQGPGQDPQFLISFYEKMQSDKGSIPDRFSAQQFSDYHSELNMSSLELGDSALYFCASSLSTGQYNNEQFFGPGTRLTVL.